This passage covers 21 T cell receptor beta chains from one sample sequenced in a study of T cell responses to AZD1222 COVID-19 vaccine. This table comes from immunoSEQ multiplex PCR, and its TCRdb copy is limited to in-frame clones, with some not included. This table holds about 150,000 clones, approximately 86% found once. The material was peripheral blood, obtained on day 0 of AZD1222 vaccination. The source is an adult in good health.

The chain employs TRBV19 and TRBJ2-2; 7 positions match TRBD1. V shed 5 bases and J 4 bases; nucleotides not matched to a gene: 7. The CDR3 is 15 residues long. Germline assignment: CDR1 LNHDA and CDR2 SQIVND (reference sequence). The CDR3 DNA reads TGTGCCAGTAGTTCTACAGGGGCGCCCACCGGGGAGCTGTTTTTT. Protein sequence: CASSSTGAPTGELFF. The full variable domain, with the rest looked up from reference TRBV19 and TRBJ2-2, is DGGITQSPKYLFRKEGQNVTLSCEQNLNHDAMYWYRQDPGQGLRLIYYSQIVNDFQKGDIAEGYSVSREKKESFPLTVTSAQKNPTAFYLCASSSTGAPTGELFFGEGSRLTVL.

This clone was seen only once. The chain links TRBV7-2 to TRBJ1-6; no firm D call. Germline V lookup: CDR1 SGHTA, CDR2 FQGNSA. V dropped 2 bases and J dropped 7 bases, with 15 bases sitting between them. This CDR3 comprises 16 residues. In DNA form, the CDR3 reads TGTGCCAGCAGCTTAATCAGGAACTCTCAGAATTCACCCCTCCACTTT. Its translation: CASSLIRNSQNSPLHF. Full variable domain (rest looked up from reference TRBV7-2 and TRBJ1-6): GAGVSQSPSNKVTEKGKDVELRCDPISGHTALYWYRQSLGQGLEFLIYFQGNSAPDKSGLPSDRFSAERTGGSVSTLTIQRTQQEDSAVYLCASSLIRNSQNSPLHFGNGTRLTVT.

V usage is TRBV18 and J usage is TRBJ2-5; tentative D call: TRBD1 (6 bases). The CDR3 extends over 16 amino acids. Germline CDR1 and CDR2: KGHSH and LQKENI. The V end lost 3 bases, the J end lost 4 bases, and 18 bases lay between the germline ends. This CDR3 reads CASSPRQQGPGETQYF. The CDR3 DNA reads as TGTGCCAGCTCACCGAGACAACAGGGTCCGGGAGAGACCCAGTACTTC.

The chain employs TRBV7-9 and TRBJ1-4; unclear D gene. This CDR3 region has 14 residues. Germline CDR1 SEHNR, CDR2 FQNEAQ (reference sequence). Trimming pared 3 bases from V and 6 bases from J, leaving 11 bases between. This CDR3 reads CASSFFTVHEKLFF. CDR3 bases: TGTGCCAGCAGCTTTTTTACAGTGCATGAAAAACTGTTTTTT.

The chain carries TRBV10-3 and TRBJ1-6, with no clear D. The V end lost 2 bases, the J end lost 5 bases, and 1 base lay between the germline ends. CDR1 and CDR2 (germline): ENHRY, SYGVKD. CDR3 size: 12 residues. CDR3 loop: CAISENNSPLHF. The CDR3 DNA sequence: TGTGCCATCAGTGAGAATAATTCACCCCTCCACTTT.

The genes are TRBV11-3 and TRBJ2-7; TRBD2 matches 9 bases. With 1 base clipped from V and 0 bases from J, the junction kept 10 bases outside the gene matches. Germline V gene data show CDR1 as SGHNT and CDR2 as YENEEA. This CDR3 contains 18 residues. The CDR3 DNA reads as TGTGCCAGCAGCTTAGGGACGGCGACTAGCGGCCGCTCCTACGAGCAGTACTTC. Translating gives CASSLGTATSGRSYEQYF.

The V gene is TRBV4-1, the J gene TRBJ1-3, with D uncertain. V lost 1 base to trimming and J lost 2 bases, with 12 bases between them. Germline values: CDR1 MGHRA, CDR2 YSYEKL. The CDR3 has 16 residues. The chain's CDR3 is CASSQVWTGPGNTIYF. The CDR3 DNA follows: TGCGCCAGCAGCCAAGTTTGGACTGGTCCTGGAAACACCATATATTTT.

There are a few counts of this clone. The chain uses TRBV4-1 and TRBJ2-1; 11 bases match TRBD2. The CDR3 extends over 18 amino acids. Germline CDR1 reads MGHRA; CDR2 reads YSYEKL. V lost 0 bases to trimming and J lost 2 bases; unmatched junction nucleotides: 6. This CDR3 is CASSQDPGTSGTYNEQFF. In DNA, the CDR3 is TGCGCCAGCAGCCAAGATCCCGGGACTAGCGGAACCTACAATGAGCAGTTCTTC.

This chain links TRBV6-5 with TRBJ1-5; TRBD1 is a possible D gene (5 bases). With 5 bases removed from V and 3 bases from J, the gap between germline ends came to 11 bases. The CDR3 runs to 14 residues. Germline loops: CDR1 MNHEY, CDR2 SVGAGI. CDR3 loop: CASSLRQPNQPQHF. The CDR3 DNA reads as TGTGCCAGCAGTCTTAGACAGCCCAATCAGCCCCAGCATTTT.

The rearrangement joins TRBV25-1 to TRBJ2-1, with 8 bases aligning to TRBD2. V gave up 7 bases and J gave up 3 bases; unmatched junction bases: 8. Germline V gene lookup returns CDR1 MGHDK and CDR2 SYGVNS. There are 15 residues in the CDR3. The CDR3 DNA reads as TGTGCCAGCAACTCAGCGGGAGTCCTCTACAATGAGCAGTTCTTC. Its translation: CASNSAGVLYNEQFF.

The chain employs TRBV29-1 and TRBJ1-2; no definite D call. Trimming pared 3 bases from V and 9 bases from J, leaving 17 bases between. This CDR3 has 13 residues. The germline CDR1 and CDR2 sequences are SQVTM and ANQGSEA. The CDR3 region is CSVDRPILGSYTF. Here the CDR3 DNA reads TGCAGCGTTGACCGGCCGATATTGGGTAGCTACACCTTC. The full variable domain, completed using reference TRBV29-1 and TRBJ1-2, is SAVISQKPSRDICQRGTSLTIQCQVDSQVTMMFWYRQQPGQSLTLIATANQGSEATYESGFVIDKFPISRPNLTFSTLTVSNMSPEDSSIYLCSVDRPILGSYTFGSGTRLTVV.

This chain uses TRBV6-4 with TRBJ2-1; 8 bases are a match to TRBD2. Germline CDR1 is MRHNA and CDR2 is SNTAGT. V shed 2 bases and J 10 bases; nucleotides not matched to a gene: 13. The CDR3 is made up of 16 amino acids. CDR3 DNA sequence: TGTGCCAGCAGTGACAAAGCGGGACTAGGCCCTGGGGAGCAGTTCTTC. It is translated as CASSDKAGLGPGEQFF.

The chain has TRBV11-2 and TRBJ2-7; D is unclear. V was pared by 4 bases and J by 8 bases, with 12 bases between. The CDR3 sequence is 12 residues long. Germline-derived CDR1 and CDR2 are SGHAT and FQNNGV. This chain's CDR3 is CASSSERAKQYF. CDR3 nucleotide sequence: TGTGCCAGCAGCTCCGAACGAGCAAAGCAGTACTTC.

The chain recombines TRBV20-1 with TRBJ2-3; D might be TRBD1 (6 bases). Trimming cost V 3 bases and J 1 base, with 17 bases left between them. CDR3 length: 16 residues. CDR1 and CDR2 (germline): DFQATT, SNEGSKA (reference sequence). The CDR3 nucleotides are TGCAGTGCTAGTGGGCGGTGGGCAGGGGGCACAGATACGCAGTATTTT. Translated: CSASGRWAGGTDTQYF.

The chain carries TRBV14 and TRBJ1-2; D ambiguous. The V gene's germline CDR1 is SGHDN and CDR2 FVKESK. V was pared by 0 bases and J by 0 bases, with 8 bases between. The CDR3 has 15 residues. The CDR3 DNA reads as TGTGCCAGCAGCCAAGATAGGGTAGCTAACTATGGCTACACCTTC. Its protein product is CASSQDRVANYGYTF.

This chain uses TRBV27 with TRBJ1-2; 12 positions agree with TRBD1. The V segment lost 6 bases and the J segment 4 bases; nucleotides outside the gene matches: 6. Germline CDR1 reads MNHEY; CDR2 reads SMNVEV (reference sequence). The CDR3 is made up of 15 amino acids. The CDR3 sequence is CASRNPGQGAYGYTF. DNA of the CDR3: TGTGCCAGCAGAAATCCGGGACAGGGGGCCTATGGCTACACCTTC.

The chain couples TRBV15 to TRBJ1-2; tentatively, D is TRBD1 (5 bases). Germline V gives CDR1 LNHNV, CDR2 YYDKDF (reference sequence). The CDR3 loop spans 14 amino acids. The V gene lost 0 bases and the J gene lost 8 bases, with 13 bases spanning the gap. CDR3 amino acids: CATSRDGQGMGYTF. The CDR3 region has the DNA TGTGCCACCAGCAGAGATGGCCAGGGTATGGGCTACACCTTC. The complete variable domain, with remaining parts taken from reference TRBV15 and TRBJ1-2, reads DAMVIQNPRYQVTQFGKPVTLSCSQTLNHNVMYWYQQKSSQAPKLLFHYYDKDFNNEADTPDNFQSRRPNTSFCFLDIRSPGLGDTAMYLCATSRDGQGMGYTFGSGTRLTVV.

This clone was observed a few times. The chain links TRBV30 to TRBJ1-2, with a tentative D call TRBD1 (6 bases). Trimming stripped 5 bases from V and 8 bases from J, with 15 bases between. Germline assignment: CDR1 GTSNPN and CDR2 SVGIG (reference sequence). The CDR3 contains 12 residues. The chain's CDR3 is CAWGKGEKGYTF. CDR3 DNA sequence: TGTGCCTGGGGTAAGGGGGAAAAAGGCTACACCTTC. Full variable domain (outside the CDR3, taken from reference TRBV30 and TRBJ1-2): SQTIHQWPATLVQPVGSPLSLECTVEGTSNPNLYWYRQAAGRGLQLLFYSVGIGQISSEVPQNLSASRPQDRQFILSSKKLLLSDSGFYLCAWGKGEKGYTFGSGTRLTVV.

As to this clone: A junction end diverges from the germline sequence, so it may reflect a read error. V and J are TRBV28 and TRBJ1-3; no reliable D call. CDR1 and CDR2 from the germline V gene are MDHEN and SYDVKM. The CDR3 runs 11 residues. CDR3 sequence reads: CACSLLDTIYF. The CDR3 DNA is TGTGCCTGCAGTTTATTAGACACCATATATTTT.

The rearrangement uses TRBV29-1 and TRBJ1-1; unclear D gene. Germline CDR1 SQVTM, CDR2 ANQGSEA. With 4 bases removed from V and 7 bases from J, the gap between germline ends came to 10 bases. The CDR3 is made up of 11 amino acids. The CDR3 DNA is TGCAGCGTTGTATTGGCGAGTGAAGCTTTCTTT. It codes for CSVVLASEAFF.

This chain uses TRBV5-8 with TRBJ1-2; no reliable D call. The CDR3 has 14 residues. CDR1 SGHTS and CDR2 YDEGEE come from the germline V gene. V was trimmed by 0 bases and J by 4 bases, leaving 10 bases between them. The CDR3, as DNA: TGTGCCAGCAGCTTGGAGCCAGTTTCCTATGGCTACACCTTC. This sequence encodes CASSLEPVSYGYTF.